This TCR beta chain came from a study of T-cell reconstitution after alpha-beta-depleted transplantation in children. Preparation of the TCRbeta library involved a method that used unique molecular identifiers. MiXCR, run by TCRdb on the PCR reads, gives a single entry per CDR3 protein. Counted here are a few hundred thousand distinct CDR3 sequences, approximately 41% occurring once; the ten biggest clones make up 25% to 30%. This clonotype showed up just a few times. Germline V gene lookup returns CDR1 SGHTA and CDR2 FQGNSA. The CDR3 covers 15 residues. The ends were cut back, 1 base at V and 0 bases at J, with 10 bases in the middle.

The sequence was collected from a girl aged 2-10 years with aplastic anemia, due to receive a stem cell transplant. This material consisted of PBMCs, taken before TCRalphabeta/CD19-depleted stem cell transplant. The genes are TRBV7-2 and TRBJ2-7; TRBD1 or TRBD2 may be the D gene (5 bases each). This chain's CDR3 is CASSLETGPSYEQYF. As DNA, the CDR3 is TGTGCCAGCAGCTTAGAGACGGGACCCTCCTACGAGCAGTACTTC.